This paragraph reports one T cell receptor (beta chain). The antigen remains unidentified. These data belong to a study of siplizumab effects on memory and regulatory T cells. Study-wide findings and caveats: An assignable naive or memory phenotype was lacking in roughly 75-95% of proliferating CD4+ or CD8+ clones. Major contributors to the alloresponse seemed to be naive T cells, which also appeared more diverse than memory cells.

This CDR3 is 15 amino acids long. Trimming stripped 8 bases from V and 1 base from J, with 15 bases between. In germline, CDR1 is MNHEY, CDR2 SMNVEV (reference sequence). Profiled with immunoSEQ multiplex PCR; TCRdb holds only in-frame clones, not every one. This sample carries about 91,000 clones, over 85% of them seen once, and the ten largest clones take 6.5%. Sample: CD8+ T cells sorted from blood. The rearrangement joins TRBV27 to TRBJ1-5; D is unclear. The clonotype comes from a human donor in good health. The chain's CDR3 is CASHQAGKSNQPQHF. As DNA, the CDR3 is TGTGCCAGCCATCAGGCGGGGAAGAGCAATCAGCCCCAGCATTTT.